The 2 T cell receptor beta chains below were found in one sample sequenced in a study of technical replicates of blood from several donors. Libraries were prepared by immunoSEQ multiplex PCR; TCRdb keeps only in-frame clonotypes and omits some of them. Of some 89,000 clones in the sample, about 95% are singletons; the top ten hold less than 0.35%. The sequencing sample was made of T cells isolated from PBMCs. These receptors came from a human donor in good health.

The V call is TRBV14, the J call TRBJ1-1; TRBD1 is a possible D gene (6 bases). V was clipped by 0 bases and J by 10 bases, with 12 bases between them. This CDR3 region has 13 residues. Germline values: CDR1 SGHDN, CDR2 FVKESK. The CDR3 coding sequence is TGTGCCAGCAGCCAAGAAGCCCTCAGGGGAGCTTTCTTT. Translation: CASSQEALRGAFF. The full variable domain, completed using reference TRBV14 and TRBJ1-1, is EAGVTQFPSHSVIEKGQTVTLRCDPISGHDNLYWYRRVMGKEIKFLLHFVKESKQDESGMPNNRFLAERTGGTYSTLKVQPAELEDSGVYFCASSQEALRGAFFGQGTRLTVV.

The chain is built from TRBV2 and TRBJ2-3, with unresolved D. V was trimmed by 3 bases and J by 2 bases, leaving 6 bases between them. Germline V gene sequence: CDR1 SNHLY, CDR2 FYNNEI. This CDR3 has 13 residues. CDR3 in DNA: TGTGCCAGCAGTGATGAGGTCACAGATACGCAGTATTTT. This gives the protein CASSDEVTDTQYF.